Listed below are T cell receptor beta chains from one sample, sequenced in a study of human CD8 memory T cell subsets. TCRdb reworked the 5' RACE reads into one entry per CDR3 protein, no DNA. The specimen's table records over 10,000 distinct CDR3 sequences. Sequences were obtained from CD8+ T cells from PBMCs. The receptors derive from a human donor in good health. Both conserved end residues are part of each CDR3. Clone size appears in some rows only: once, few, many, or a class for an expanded clone.

V	J	size	CDR3
TRBV7-6	TRBJ1-1	-	CASSPGQGTNTEAFF
TRBV4-3	TRBJ2-1	medium-sized	CASRDLAGSYNEQFF
TRBV7-9	TRBJ2-7	-	CASSLYSGAAYEQYF
TRBV10-3	TRBJ2-7	-	CAISDRARVYEQYF
TRBV12-3/TRBV12-4	TRBJ1-2	-	CASSPTGRQSSYGYTF
TRBV14	TRBJ2-3	-	CASSPRGSRGTTDTQYF
TRBV14	TRBJ2-1	-	CASSQSGYNEQFF
TRBV15	TRBJ2-7	-	CATSREPGGTYEQYF
TRBV7-3	TRBJ2-1	medium-sized	CASSLRPVTSDYNEQFF
TRBV27	TRBJ2-1	-	CASSLLWTEGSEQFF
TRBV6-2/TRBV6-3	TRBJ2-5	-	CASSYSSWYRGQQETQYF
TRBV21-1	TRBJ2-1	-	CASSTKGVSGSGNEQFF
TRBV27	TRBJ2-7	-	CASSFSGSVFYEQYF
TRBV7-8	TRBJ2-7	-	CASSSTFSYEQYF
TRBV7-8	TRBJ1-1	-	CASSLEAQMNTEAFF
TRBV27	TRBJ2-4	-	CASSLSFGTHQNIQYF
TRBV29-1	TRBJ2-1	medium-sized	CSVEDGLAANEQFF
TRBV27	TRBJ2-1	medium-sized	CASSFSLAGPGNEQFF
TRBV25-1	TRBJ2-1	-	CASSPPGGSYNEQFF
TRBV18	TRBJ2-1	medium-sized	CASHGVVGGSYNEQFF
TRBV5-1	TRBJ2-1	-	CASMKTNEQFF
TRBV4-2	TRBJ2-2	-	CASSQPTGNTGELFF
TRBV7-6	TRBJ2-7	-	CASRPSGADEQYF
TRBV7-6	TRBJ2-3	-	CASSRPDSRNADTQYF
TRBV6-2/TRBV6-3	TRBJ1-1	medium-sized	CASTNRGPEAFF
TRBV20-1	TRBJ2-7	-	CSARFPGGDSYEQYF
TRBV2	TRBJ1-1	-	CASSSGVGTEAFF
TRBV2	TRBJ2-5	-	CASSERNRAMETQYF
TRBV6-2/TRBV6-3	TRBJ1-1	-	CASRAGLMNTEAFF
TRBV4-3	TRBJ2-7	-	CASSQDRGETAYEQYF
TRBV6-6	TRBJ2-5	-	CASTDGGGLQETQYF
TRBV19	TRBJ2-7	-	CASSITSGDGSEQYF
TRBV18	TRBJ1-1	-	CASSPGPWFAKVMNTEAFF
TRBV29-1	TRBJ2-5	-	CSVESASGSGRETQYF
TRBV12-3/TRBV12-4	TRBJ2-5	-	CASSLDWGKETQYF
TRBV7-7	TRBJ2-2	medium-sized	CASSLGRTGELFF
TRBV4-1	TRBJ2-2	-	CASSQETAGALNTGELFF
TRBV7-3	TRBJ2-3	-	CASSLNSGAESTDTQYF
TRBV5-1	TRBJ2-3	-	CASSFSTSGRASVTDTQYF
TRBV28	TRBJ2-7	-	CASSSRDRSLYEQYF
TRBV4-3	TRBJ2-3	-	CASSQGLARDTQYF
TRBV7-9	TRBJ2-3	-	CASSFSLGLNPTDTQYF
TRBV2	TRBJ2-1	-	CAREGLHNEQFF
TRBV28	TRBJ2-7	-	CASSLFGQGEFEQYF
TRBV7-9	TRBJ2-4	-	CASSPGTGWNIQYF
TRBV20-1	TRBJ2-5	-	CRPQDDRGYQETQYF
TRBV7-9	TRBJ2-7	-	CASSSPTASYEQYF